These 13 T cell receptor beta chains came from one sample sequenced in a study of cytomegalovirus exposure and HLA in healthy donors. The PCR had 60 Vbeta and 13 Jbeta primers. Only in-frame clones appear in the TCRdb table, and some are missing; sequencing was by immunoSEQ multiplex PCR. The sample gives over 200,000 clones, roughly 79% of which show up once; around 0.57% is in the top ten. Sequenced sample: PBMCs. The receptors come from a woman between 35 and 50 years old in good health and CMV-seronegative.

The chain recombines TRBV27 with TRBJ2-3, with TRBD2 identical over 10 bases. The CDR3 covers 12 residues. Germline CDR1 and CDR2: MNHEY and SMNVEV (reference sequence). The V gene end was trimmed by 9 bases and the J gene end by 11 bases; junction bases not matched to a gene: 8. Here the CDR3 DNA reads TGTGCCAGTCAAGCCGGGACTAGCGTGCAGTATTTT. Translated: CASQAGTSVQYF.

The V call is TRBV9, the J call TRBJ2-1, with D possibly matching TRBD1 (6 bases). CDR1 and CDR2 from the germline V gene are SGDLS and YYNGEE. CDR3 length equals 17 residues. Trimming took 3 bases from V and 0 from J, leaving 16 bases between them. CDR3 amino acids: CASSGDTGLSSYNEQFF. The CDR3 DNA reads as TGTGCCAGCAGCGGGGACACCGGGCTTAGCTCCTACAATGAGCAGTTCTTC.

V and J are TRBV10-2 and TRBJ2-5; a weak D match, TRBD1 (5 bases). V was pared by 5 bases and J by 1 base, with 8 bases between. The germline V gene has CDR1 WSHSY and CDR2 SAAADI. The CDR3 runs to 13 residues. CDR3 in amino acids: CASSRQIQETQYF. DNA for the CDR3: TGCGCCAGCAGTCGACAGATCCAAGAGACCCAGTACTTC.

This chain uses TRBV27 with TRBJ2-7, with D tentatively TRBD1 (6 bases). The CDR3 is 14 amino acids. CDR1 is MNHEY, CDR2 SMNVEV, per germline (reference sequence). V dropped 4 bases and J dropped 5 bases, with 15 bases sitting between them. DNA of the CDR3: TGTGCCAGCAGTTCTACACCCACAGGGCACGAGCAGTACTTC. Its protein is CASSSTPTGHEQYF.

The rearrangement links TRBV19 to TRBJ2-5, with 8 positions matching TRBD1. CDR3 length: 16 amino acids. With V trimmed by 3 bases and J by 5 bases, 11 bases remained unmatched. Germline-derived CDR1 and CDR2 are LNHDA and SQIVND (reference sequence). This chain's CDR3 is CASSISAGGIGETQYF. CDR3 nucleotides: TGTGCCAGTAGTATTTCGGCAGGGGGCATAGGGGAGACCCAGTACTTC.

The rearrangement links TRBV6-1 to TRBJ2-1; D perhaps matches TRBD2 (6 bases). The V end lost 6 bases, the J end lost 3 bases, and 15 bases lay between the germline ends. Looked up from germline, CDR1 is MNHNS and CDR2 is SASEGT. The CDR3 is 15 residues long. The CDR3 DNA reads TGTGCCAGCAGGGGGGGAGTCAAGCTCTACAATGAGCAGTTCTTC. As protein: CASRGGVKLYNEQFF.

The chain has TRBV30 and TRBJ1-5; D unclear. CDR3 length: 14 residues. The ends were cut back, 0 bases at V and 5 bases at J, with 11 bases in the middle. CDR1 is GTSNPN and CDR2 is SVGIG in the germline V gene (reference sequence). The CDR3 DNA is TGTGCCTGGAGTGTACAGCGGGGAGATCAGCCCCAGCATTTT. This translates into CAWSVQRGDQPQHF. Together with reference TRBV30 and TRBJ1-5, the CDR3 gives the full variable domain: SQTIHQWPATLVQPVGSPLSLECTVEGTSNPNLYWYRQAAGRGLQLLFYSVGIGQISSEVPQNLSASRPQDRQFILSSKKLLLSDSGFYLCAWSVQRGDQPQHFGDGTRLSIL.

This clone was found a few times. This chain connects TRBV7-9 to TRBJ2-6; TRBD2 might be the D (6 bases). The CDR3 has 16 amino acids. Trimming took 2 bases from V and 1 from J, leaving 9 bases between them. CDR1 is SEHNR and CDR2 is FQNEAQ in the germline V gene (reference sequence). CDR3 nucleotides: TGTGCCAGCAGCTTAACGGGGGAGTCTGGGGCCAACGTCCTGACTTTC. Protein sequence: CASSLTGESGANVLTF.

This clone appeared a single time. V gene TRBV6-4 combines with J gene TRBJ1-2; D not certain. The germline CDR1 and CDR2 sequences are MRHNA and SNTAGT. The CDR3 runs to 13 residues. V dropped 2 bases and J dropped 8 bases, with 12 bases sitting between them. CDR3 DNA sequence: TGTGCCAGCAGTGACGGTGGGGAGCAAGGCTACACCTTC. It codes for CASSDGGEQGYTF.

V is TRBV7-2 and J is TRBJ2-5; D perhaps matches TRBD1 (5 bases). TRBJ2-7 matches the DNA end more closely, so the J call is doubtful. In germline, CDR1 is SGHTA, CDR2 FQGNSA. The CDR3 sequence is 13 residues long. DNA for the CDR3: TGTGCCAGCAGCTTAGACAGGAGCTACGAGCAGTACTTC. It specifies CASSLDRSYEQYF.

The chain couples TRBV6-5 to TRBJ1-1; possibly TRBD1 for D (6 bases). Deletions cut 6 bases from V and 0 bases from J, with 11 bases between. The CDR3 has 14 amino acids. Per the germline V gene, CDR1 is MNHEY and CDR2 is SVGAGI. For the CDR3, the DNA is TGTGCCAGCAGCTTCACAGGGCTGAACACTGAAGCTTTCTTT. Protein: CASSFTGLNTEAFF.

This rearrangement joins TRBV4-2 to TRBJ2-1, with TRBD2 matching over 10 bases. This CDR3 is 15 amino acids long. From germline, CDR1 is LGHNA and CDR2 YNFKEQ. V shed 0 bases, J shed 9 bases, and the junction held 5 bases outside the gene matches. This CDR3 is CASSQDEAGGREQFF. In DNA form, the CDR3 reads TGTGCCAGCAGCCAAGATGAAGCGGGGGGGCGTGAGCAGTTCTTC.

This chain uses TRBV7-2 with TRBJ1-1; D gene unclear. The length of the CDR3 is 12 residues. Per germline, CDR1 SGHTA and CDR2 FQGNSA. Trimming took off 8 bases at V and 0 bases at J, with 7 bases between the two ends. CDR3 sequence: CASGPLNTEAFF. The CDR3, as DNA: TGTGCCAGCGGGCCCTTGAACACTGAAGCTTTCTTT.